Reported below is one T cell receptor beta chain. Total RNA came from unfractionated whole blood. How the authors handled the data: Sampled TCR counts reached a median of 95,638 per sample, with values ranging from about 23,224 to 700,000. TCRdb recomputed calls from the 5' RACE reads with MiXCR, one row per CDR3 protein. What appears here as the V and J calls and clone size reflects TCRdb's work, not the paper's. The repertoire consists of approximately 80,000 distinct CDR3 sequences, with around 15% occurring once and the leading ten covering under 7.5%. This entry is derived from a study of human T cells and chemical hapten exposure. Germline CDR1 reads DFQATT; CDR2 reads SNEGSKA (reference sequence). The CDR3 extends over 14 amino acids. The trim removed 1 base at V and 2 bases at J, leaving 1 base unmatched.

The receptor was isolated from a female donor in good health. The chain links TRBV20-1 to TRBJ2-1; 8 bases agree with TRBD2. The DNA for the CDR3 is TGCAGTGCTAGAGTCGGGGGGGCCTACAATGAGCAGTTCTTC. This translates into CSARVGGAYNEQFF.